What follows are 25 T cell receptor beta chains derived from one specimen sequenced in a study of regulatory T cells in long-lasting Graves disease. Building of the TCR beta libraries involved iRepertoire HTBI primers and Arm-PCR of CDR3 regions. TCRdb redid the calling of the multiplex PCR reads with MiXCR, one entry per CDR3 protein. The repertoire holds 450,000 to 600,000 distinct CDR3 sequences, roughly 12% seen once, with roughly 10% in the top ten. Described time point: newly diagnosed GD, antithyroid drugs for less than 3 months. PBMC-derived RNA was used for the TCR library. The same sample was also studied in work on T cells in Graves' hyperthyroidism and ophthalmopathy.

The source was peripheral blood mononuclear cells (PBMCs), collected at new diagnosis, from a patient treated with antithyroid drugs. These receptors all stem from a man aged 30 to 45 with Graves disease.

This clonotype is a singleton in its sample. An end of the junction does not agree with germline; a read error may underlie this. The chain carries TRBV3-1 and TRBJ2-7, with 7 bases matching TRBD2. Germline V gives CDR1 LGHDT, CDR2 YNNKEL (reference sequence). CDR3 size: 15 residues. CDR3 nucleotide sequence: TGTGCCAGCAGCCAAACGCTAGCGGAGACCTACGAGCACTGTTTC. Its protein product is CASSQTLAETYEHCF.

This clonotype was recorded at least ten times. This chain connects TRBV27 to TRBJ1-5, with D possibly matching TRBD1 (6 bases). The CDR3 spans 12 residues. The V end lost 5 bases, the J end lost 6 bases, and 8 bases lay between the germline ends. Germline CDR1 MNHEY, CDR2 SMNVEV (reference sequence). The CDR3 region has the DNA TGTGCCAGCAGTGCAGGGGTTCAGCCCCAGCATTTT. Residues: CASSAGVQPQHF.

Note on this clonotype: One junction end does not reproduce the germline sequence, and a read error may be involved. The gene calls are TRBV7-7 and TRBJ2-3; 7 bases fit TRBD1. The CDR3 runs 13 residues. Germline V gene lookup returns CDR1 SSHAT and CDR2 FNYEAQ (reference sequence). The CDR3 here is CASSQTRGNTQYF. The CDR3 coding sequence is TGTGCTAGCAGTCAGACCAGGGGGAATACGCAGTATTTT.

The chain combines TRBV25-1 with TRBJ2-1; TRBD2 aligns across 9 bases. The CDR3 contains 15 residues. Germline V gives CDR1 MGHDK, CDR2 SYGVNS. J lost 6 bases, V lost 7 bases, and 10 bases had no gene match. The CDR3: CASKLSGTSINEQFF. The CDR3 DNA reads TGTGCCAGCAAGCTAAGCGGGACTAGCATCAATGAGCAGTTCTTC.

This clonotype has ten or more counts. For the CDR3, the DNA is TGTGCCAGCAGACCCGGTCATGGGGGGGCGAGGGAGACCCAGTACTTC. It encodes CASRPGHGGARETQYF. The chain has TRBV28 and TRBJ2-5, with D tentatively TRBD2 (7 bases). Trimming pared 6 bases from V and 5 bases from J, leaving 22 bases between. Per germline, CDR1 MDHEN and CDR2 SYDVKM. The CDR3 contains 16 residues.

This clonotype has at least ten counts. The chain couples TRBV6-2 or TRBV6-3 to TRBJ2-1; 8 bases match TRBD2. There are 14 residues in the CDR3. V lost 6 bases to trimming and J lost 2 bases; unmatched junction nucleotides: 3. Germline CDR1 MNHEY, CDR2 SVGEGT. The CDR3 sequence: CASSAGGAYNEQFF. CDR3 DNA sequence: TGTGCCAGCAGCGCGGGAGGAGCCTACAATGAGCAGTTCTTC.

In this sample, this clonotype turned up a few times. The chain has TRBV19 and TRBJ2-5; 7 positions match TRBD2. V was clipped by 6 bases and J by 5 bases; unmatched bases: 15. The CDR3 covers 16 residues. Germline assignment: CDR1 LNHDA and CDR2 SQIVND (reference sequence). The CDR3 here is CASRAYGLDAGETQYF. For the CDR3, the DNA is TGTGCCAGTAGAGCCTATGGACTAGACGCCGGGGAGACCCAGTACTTC. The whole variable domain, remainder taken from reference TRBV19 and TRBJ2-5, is DGGITQSPKYLFRKEGQNVTLSCEQNLNHDAMYWYRQDPGQGLRLIYYSQIVNDFQKGDIAEGYSVSREKKESFPLTVTSAQKNPTAFYLCASRAYGLDAGETQYFGPGTRLLVL.

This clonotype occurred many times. DNA of the CDR3: TGTGCCAGTCAACTTGACTCCTACAATGAGCAGTTCTTC. It is translated as CASQLDSYNEQFF. V is TRBV6-1 and J is TRBJ2-1; no definite D call. The germline gives CDR1 MNHNS, CDR2 SASEGT. The CDR3 is made up of 13 amino acids. The V end was cut by 9 bases, the J end by 0 bases, with 9 bases between.

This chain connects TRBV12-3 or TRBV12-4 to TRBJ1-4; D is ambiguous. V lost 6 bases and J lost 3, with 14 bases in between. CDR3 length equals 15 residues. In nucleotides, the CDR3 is TGTGCCAGCAGGTCTACGGGCCTCTCTAATGAAAAACTGTTTTTT. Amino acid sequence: CASRSTGLSNEKLFF.

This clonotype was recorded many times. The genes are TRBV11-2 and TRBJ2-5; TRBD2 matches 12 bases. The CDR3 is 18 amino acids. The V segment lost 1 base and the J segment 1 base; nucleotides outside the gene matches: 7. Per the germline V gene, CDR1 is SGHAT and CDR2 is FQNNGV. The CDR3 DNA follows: TGTGCCAGCAGCTTAGTGGTGCTAGCGGGAGGGGGCCAAGAGACCCAGTACTTC. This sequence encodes CASSLVVLAGGGQETQYF.

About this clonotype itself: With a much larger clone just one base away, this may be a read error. The CDR3 is CASSSFRASGNNEQFF. The DNA of the CDR3 is TGTGCCAGCAGTTCATTTCGGGCTAGCGGAAACAATGAGCAGTTCTTC. The rearrangement links TRBV6-2 or TRBV6-3 to TRBJ2-5, with 7 positions matching TRBD2. With the DNA end fitting TRBJ2-1 better, the J assignment may be wrong. The CDR3 consists of 16 residues. The germline gives CDR1 MNHEY, CDR2 SVGEGT.

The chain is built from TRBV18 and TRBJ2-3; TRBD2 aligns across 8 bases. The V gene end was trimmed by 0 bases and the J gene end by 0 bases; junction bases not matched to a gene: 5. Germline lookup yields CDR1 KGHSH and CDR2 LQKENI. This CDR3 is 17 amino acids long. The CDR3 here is CASSPPLAGLSTDTQYF. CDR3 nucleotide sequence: TGTGCCAGCTCACCACCTCTAGCGGGCCTTAGCACAGATACGCAGTATTTT.

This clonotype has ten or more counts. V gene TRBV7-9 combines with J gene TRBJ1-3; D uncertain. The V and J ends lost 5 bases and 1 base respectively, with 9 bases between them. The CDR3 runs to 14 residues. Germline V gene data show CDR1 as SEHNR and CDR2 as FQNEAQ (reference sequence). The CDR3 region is CASSVVGSGNTIYF. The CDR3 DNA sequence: TGTGCCAGCAGCGTAGTGGGTTCTGGAAACACCATATATTTT.

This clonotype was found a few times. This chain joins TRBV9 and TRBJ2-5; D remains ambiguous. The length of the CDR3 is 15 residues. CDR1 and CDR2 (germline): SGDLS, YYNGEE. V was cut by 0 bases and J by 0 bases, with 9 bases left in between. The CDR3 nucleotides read TGTGCCAGCAGCGTAGAACCCGCGTACCAAGAGACCCAGTACTTC. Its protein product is CASSVEPAYQETQYF. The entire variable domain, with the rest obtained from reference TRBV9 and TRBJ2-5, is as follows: DSGVTQTPKHLITATGQRVTLRCSPRSGDLSVYWYQQSLDQGLQFLIQYYNGEERAKGNILERFSAQQFPDLHSELNLSSLELGDSALYFCASSVEPAYQETQYFGPGTRLLVL.

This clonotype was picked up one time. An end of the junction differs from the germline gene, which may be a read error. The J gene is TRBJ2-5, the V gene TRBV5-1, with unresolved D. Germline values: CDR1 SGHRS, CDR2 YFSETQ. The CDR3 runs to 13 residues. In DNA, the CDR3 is TGCGCCAGCAGCTTGTTGCGCCAAGAGATCCAGTACTTC. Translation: CASSLLRQEIQYF.

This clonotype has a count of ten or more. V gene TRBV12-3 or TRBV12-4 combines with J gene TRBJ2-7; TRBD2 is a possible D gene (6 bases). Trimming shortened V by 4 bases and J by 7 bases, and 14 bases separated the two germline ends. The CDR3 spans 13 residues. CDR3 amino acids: CASSYAGGSEQYF. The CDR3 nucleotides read TGTGCCAGCAGTTATGCTGGAGGGAGTGAGCAGTACTTC.

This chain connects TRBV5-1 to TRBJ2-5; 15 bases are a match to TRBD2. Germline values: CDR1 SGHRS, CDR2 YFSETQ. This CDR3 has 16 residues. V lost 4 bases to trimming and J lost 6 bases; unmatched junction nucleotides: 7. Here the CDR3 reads CASSLGTSGGKKTQYF. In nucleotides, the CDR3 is TGCGCCAGCAGCCTCGGGACTAGCGGGGGGAAGAAGACCCAGTACTTC.

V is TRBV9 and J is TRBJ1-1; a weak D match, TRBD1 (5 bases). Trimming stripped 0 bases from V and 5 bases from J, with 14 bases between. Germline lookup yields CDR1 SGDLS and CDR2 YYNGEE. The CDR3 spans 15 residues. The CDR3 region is CASSVEGRGETEAFF. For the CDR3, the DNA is TGTGCCAGCAGCGTAGAGGGGAGAGGCGAAACTGAAGCTTTCTTT.

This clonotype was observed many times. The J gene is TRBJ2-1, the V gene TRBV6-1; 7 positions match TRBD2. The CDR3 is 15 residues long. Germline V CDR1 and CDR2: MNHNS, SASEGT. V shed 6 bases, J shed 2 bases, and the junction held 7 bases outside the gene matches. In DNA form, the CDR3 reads TGTGCCAGCAGGCCGGCGGGAGACGCCTACAATGAGCAGTTCTTC. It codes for CASRPAGDAYNEQFF.

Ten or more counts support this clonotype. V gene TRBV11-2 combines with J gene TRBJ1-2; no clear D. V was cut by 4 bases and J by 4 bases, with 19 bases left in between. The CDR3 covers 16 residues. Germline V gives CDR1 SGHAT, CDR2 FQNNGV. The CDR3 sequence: CASSSSSKTTLYGYTF. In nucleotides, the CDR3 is TGTGCCAGCAGCTCGAGCTCAAAGACTACCCTCTATGGCTACACCTTC.

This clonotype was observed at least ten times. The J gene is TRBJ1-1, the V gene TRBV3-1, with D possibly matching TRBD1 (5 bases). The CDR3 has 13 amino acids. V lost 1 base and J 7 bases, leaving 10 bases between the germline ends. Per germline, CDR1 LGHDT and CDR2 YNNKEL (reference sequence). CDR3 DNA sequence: TGTGCCAGCAGCCAAGTACCGACAGTTGAAGCTTTCTTT. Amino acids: CASSQVPTVEAFF.

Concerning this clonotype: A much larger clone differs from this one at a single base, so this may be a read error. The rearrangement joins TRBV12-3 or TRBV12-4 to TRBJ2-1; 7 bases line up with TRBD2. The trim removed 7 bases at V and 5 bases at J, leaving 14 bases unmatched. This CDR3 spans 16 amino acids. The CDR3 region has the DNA TGTGCCAGCACCAAGGGGCTAGTGGGAGGGGACAATGAGCAGTTCTTC. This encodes CASTKGLVGGDNEQFF.

The CDR3 is CSVDDGTGGEKLFF. Here the CDR3 DNA reads TGCAGCGTTGATGACGGGACAGGGGGCGAAAAACTGTTTTTT. This rearrangement joins TRBV29-1 to TRBJ1-4; 12 bases agree with TRBD1. The CDR3 has 14 residues. The V and J ends lost 3 bases and 8 bases, in that order; junction bases with no gene match: 4. Germline CDR1 and CDR2: SQVTM and ANQGSEA.

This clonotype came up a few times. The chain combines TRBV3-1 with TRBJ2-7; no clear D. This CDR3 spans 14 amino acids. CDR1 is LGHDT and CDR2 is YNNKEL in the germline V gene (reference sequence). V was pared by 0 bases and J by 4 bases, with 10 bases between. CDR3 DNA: TGTGCCAGCAGCCAAGACTGGGCGGATTACGAGCAGTACTTC. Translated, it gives CASSQDWADYEQYF.

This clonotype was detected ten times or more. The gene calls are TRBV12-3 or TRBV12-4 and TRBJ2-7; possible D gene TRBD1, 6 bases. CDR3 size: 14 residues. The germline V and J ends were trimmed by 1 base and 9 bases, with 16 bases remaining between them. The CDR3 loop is CASSLGTVRGGQYF. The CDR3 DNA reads TGTGCCAGCAGTTTAGGGACAGTCCGGGGCGGGCAGTACTTC.